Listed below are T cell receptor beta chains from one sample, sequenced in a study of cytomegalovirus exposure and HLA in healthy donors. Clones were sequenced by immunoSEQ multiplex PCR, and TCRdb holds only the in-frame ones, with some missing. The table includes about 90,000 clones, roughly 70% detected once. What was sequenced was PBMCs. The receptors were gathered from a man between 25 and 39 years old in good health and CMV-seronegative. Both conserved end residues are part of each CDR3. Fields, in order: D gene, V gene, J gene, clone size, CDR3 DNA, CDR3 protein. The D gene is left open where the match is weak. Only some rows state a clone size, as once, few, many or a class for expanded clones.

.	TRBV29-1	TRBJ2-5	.	TGCAGCGTTGGGATTCAGGGTGGGATAGAGACCCAGTACTTC	CSVGIQGGIETQYF
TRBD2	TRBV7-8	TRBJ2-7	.	TGTGCCAGCAGCTCTCGTACTAGCGGCTACGAGCAGTACTTC	CASSSRTSGYEQYF
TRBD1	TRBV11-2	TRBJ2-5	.	TGTGCCAGCAGCTTACATACTACAGGGGGTGGGGAGACCCAGTACTTC	CASSLHTTGGGETQYF
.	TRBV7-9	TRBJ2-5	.	TGTGCCAGCAGCTGGGGGCTAGCGGAGGGAGAGACCCAGTACTTC	CASSWGLAEGETQYF
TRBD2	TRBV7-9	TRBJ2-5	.	TGTGCCAGCAGCTCAAATGGACTAGCGGGGGGGAAAGAGACCCAGTACTTC	CASSSNGLAGGKETQYF
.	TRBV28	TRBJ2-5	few	TGTGCCAGCAGTTTCCCAGGACACGAGACCCAGTACTTC	CASSFPGHETQYF
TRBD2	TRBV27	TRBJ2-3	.	TGTGCCAGCAGCCTAGTTGTAGCGGGATGGACAGATACGCAGTATTTT	CASSLVVAGWTDTQYF
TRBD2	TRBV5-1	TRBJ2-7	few	TGCGCCAGCATCCCGGGTAGCGGGCGAGGGGAGCAGTACTTC	CASIPGSGRGEQYF
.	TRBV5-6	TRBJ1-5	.	TGTGCCAGCAGCCGAACAGGGCAGCCCCAGCATTTT	CASSRTGQPQHF
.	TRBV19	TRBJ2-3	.	TGTGCCAGTAGTATAGTGGCTAGTTACGATCGCACAGATACGCAGTATTTT	CASSIVASYDRTDTQYF
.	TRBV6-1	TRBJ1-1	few	TGTGCCAGCAGCAGGACAGCCATGAACACTGAAGCTTTCTTT	CASSRTAMNTEAFF
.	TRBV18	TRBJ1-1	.	TGTGCCAGCTCACCACAAGTAGCGGGGGCGAAGACGACTTCGGCTTTCTTT	CASSPQVAGAKTTSAFF
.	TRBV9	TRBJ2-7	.	TGTGCCAGCAGCGTACAGGGCTACGAGCAGTACTTC	CASSVQGYEQYF
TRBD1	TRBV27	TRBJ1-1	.	TGTGCCAGCCATCTCGGGACAGGCGGGAGCACTGAAGCTTTCTTC	CASHLGTGGSTEAFF
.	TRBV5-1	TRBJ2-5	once	TGCGCCAGCAGCTCCCCAGGGATCCAAGAGACCCAGTACTTC	CASSSPGIQETQYF
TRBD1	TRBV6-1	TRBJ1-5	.	TGTGCCAGCAGTGTATCAGGGGGAAGCCAGCCCCAGCATTTT	CASSVSGGSQPQHF
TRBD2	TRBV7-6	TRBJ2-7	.	TGTGCCAGCAGCTTACGGGGGGAATCTCCCTACGAGCAGTACTTC	CASSLRGESPYEQYF
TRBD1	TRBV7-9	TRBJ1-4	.	TGTGCCAGCAGCTTAGCGGAGGGACAGGGGGCTACAAATGAAAAACTGTTTTTT	CASSLAEGQGATNEKLFF
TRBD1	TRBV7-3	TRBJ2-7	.	TGTGCCAGCGCTTCCGGGACAGGTACCGCTCAGTACTTC	CASASGTGTAQYF
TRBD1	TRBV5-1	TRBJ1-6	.	TGCGCCACAACGACAGGGGGTCAGGGTATGACACCCCTCCACTTT	CATTTGGQGMTPLHF
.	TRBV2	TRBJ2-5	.	TGTGCCAGCAGTGAGACAGGTCACGGCGGAGAGACCCAGTACTTC	CASSETGHGGETQYF
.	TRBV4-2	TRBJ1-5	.	TGTGCCAGCAGCCAAGACGGTCAGCCCCAGCATTTT	CASSQDGQPQHF
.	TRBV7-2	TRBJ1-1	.	TGTGCCAGTACCCGAGGGAACACTGAAGCTTTCTTT	CASTRGNTEAFF
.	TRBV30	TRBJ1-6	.	TGTGCCTGGAGCGGAAGTAGGGCAGGGGTCTCAAGTTCACCCCTCCACTTT	CAWSGSRAGVSSSPLHF
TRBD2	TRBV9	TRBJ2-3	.	TGTGCCAGCAGCGTAGAGGGACTAGCGGGGGGCTGGGATACGCAGTATTTT	CASSVEGLAGGWDTQYF
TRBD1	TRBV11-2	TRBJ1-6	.	TGTGCCAGCAGCTCCGGACAGGGCTTTAATTCACCCCTCCACTTT	CASSSGQGFNSPLHF
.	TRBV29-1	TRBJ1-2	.	TGCAGCGTTGGTCCTTGGCAGGGGACTACCTCCTATGGCTACACCTTC	CSVGPWQGTTSYGYTF
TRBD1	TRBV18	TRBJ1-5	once	TGTGCCAGCTCACCCGGACAGGTCGATTATCAGCCCCAGCATTTT	CASSPGQVDYQPQHF
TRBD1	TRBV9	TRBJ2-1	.	TGTGCCAGCAGCGTAGGAGGGACAGTTCTCTCCTACAATGAGCAGTTCTTC	CASSVGGTVLSYNEQFF
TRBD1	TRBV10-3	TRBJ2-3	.	TGTGCCATCAGTGAGTACGACAGGGGTACATCAGATACGCAGTATTTT	CAISEYDRGTSDTQYF
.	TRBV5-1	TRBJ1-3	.	TGCGCCAGCAGCTTGGGGCCCGGGGTTGGAAACACCATATATTTT	CASSLGPGVGNTIYF
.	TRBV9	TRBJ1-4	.	TGTGCCAGCAGCGTAGATGGACAGCTTAATGAAAAACTGTTTTTT	CASSVDGQLNEKLFF
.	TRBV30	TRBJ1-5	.	TGTGCCTGGAGTAGGGCCGGGGATCAGCCCCAGCATTTT	CAWSRAGDQPQHF
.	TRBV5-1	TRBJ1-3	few	TGCGCCAGCAGCTTGGACTCCCTTGGAAACACCATATATTTT	CASSLDSLGNTIYF
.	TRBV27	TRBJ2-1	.	TGTGCCAGCAGTGCTACCTGGTCCTACAATGAGCAGTTCTTC	CASSATWSYNEQFF
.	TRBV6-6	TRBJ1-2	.	TGTGCCAGCATAACCCTGCAGGCTGGCTACACCTTC	CASITLQAGYTF
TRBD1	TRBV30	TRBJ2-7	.	TGTGCCTGGAGTGCCGGACAGGGGCGCGAGCAGTACTTC	CAWSAGQGREQYF
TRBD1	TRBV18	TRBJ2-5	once	TGTGCCAGCTCGACACAGGGGGCTGGGGAGACCCAGTACTTC	CASSTQGAGETQYF
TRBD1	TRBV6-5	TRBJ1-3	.	TGTGCCAGCAGCCCGGGACAGACAGGAAACACCATATATTTT	CASSPGQTGNTIYF
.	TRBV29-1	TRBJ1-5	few	TGCAGCGTTGACAGCGGGACGGGCAATCAGCCCCAGCATTTT	CSVDSGTGNQPQHF
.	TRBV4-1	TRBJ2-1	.	TGCGCCAGCAGCCAAGACGACCGGGAGCCCTACAATGAGCAGTTCTTC	CASSQDDREPYNEQFF
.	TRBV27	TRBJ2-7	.	TGTGCCAGCAGTTTATCGGCGGGCTACGAGCAGTACTTC	CASSLSAGYEQYF
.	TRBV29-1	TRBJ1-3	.	TGCAGCGTTGCGGTCTCTGGAAACACCATATATTTT	CSVAVSGNTIYF
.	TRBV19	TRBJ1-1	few	TGTGCCAGTAGAGAATGGGAACAGGGTGAAGCTTTCTTT	CASREWEQGEAFF
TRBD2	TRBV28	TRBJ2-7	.	TGTGCCAGCAGTTTTGGGACTAGGACTTACGAGCAGTACTTC	CASSFGTRTYEQYF
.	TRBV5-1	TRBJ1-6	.	TGCGCCAGCAGCGTTACCGACAGAAATTCACCCCTCCACTTT	CASSVTDRNSPLHF
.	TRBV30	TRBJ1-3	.	TGTGCCTGGAGTGAGGACGGGAGCTCTGGAAACACCATATATTTT	CAWSEDGSSGNTIYF
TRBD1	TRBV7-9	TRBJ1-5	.	TGTGCCAGCAGCGAGACAGGGCGAAGCAATCAGCCCCAGCATTTT	CASSETGRSNQPQHF
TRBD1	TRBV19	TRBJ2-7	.	TGTGCCAGTAGTATAGAAGCGCGGACAGGGAGAGACGAGCAGTACTTC	CASSIEARTGRDEQYF
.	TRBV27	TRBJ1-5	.	TGTGCCAGCAGCCACGGGAATCAGCCCCAGCATTTT	CASSHGNQPQHF
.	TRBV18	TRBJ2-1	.	TGTGCCAGCTCACCCCCGGGGGGCGTCTACAATGAGCAGTTCTTC	CASSPPGGVYNEQFF
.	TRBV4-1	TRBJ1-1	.	TGCGCCAGCAGCCCCAGAAAATTTGACATGAACACTGAAGCTTTCTTT	CASSPRKFDMNTEAFF
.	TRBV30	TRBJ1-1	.	TGTGCCTGGAGTGTACTCAGGGACACTGAAGCTTTCTTT	CAWSVLRDTEAFF
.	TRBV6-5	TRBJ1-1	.	TGTGCCAGCAGTTACTCGGGACTCATGAACACTGAAGCTTTCTTT	CASSYSGLMNTEAFF
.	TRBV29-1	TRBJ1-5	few	TGCAGCGTTGACTCGGGGAGGGATCAGCCCCAGCATTTT	CSVDSGRDQPQHF
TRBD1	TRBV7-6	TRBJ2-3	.	TGTGCCAGCATCCCAGGGGGTGCGGGTAACACAGATACGCAGTATTTT	CASIPGGAGNTDTQYF
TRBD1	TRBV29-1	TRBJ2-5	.	TGCAGCGTACAGGGGTTTGGCGAGACCCAGTACTTC	CSVQGFGETQYF
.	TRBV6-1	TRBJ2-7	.	TGTGCCACCCACACCGGGACTCACTCCTACGAGCAGTACTTC	CATHTGTHSYEQYF
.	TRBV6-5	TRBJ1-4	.	TGTGCCAGCCTAGGTCTGACTGAAAAACTGTTTTTT	CASLGLTEKLFF